The sequence of this T cell receptor (beta chain) was determined in a study of response to subunit inactivated influenza vaccine. The CDR3 has 16 residues. Germline V gene sequence: CDR1 DFQATT, CDR2 SNEGSKA (reference sequence). Trimming removed 0 bases from V and 5 bases from J; junction bases left unmatched: 10. TCRdb redid the calling of the RT-PCR reads with MiXCR, one entry per CDR3 protein. This table has hundreds of thousands of distinct CDR3 sequences, roughly 8.2% appearing once. Study observations and caveats: It was suggested by the authors that few new T cells are recruited by each seasonal influenza vaccination.

This clonotype came up many times. Its antigen is unidentified. This specimen was PBMCs from blood, taken around 25 months after vaccination. V is TRBV20-1 and J is TRBJ2-5; TRBD2 matches 9 bases. The receptor was derived from a man in his fifties or sixties who received an inactivated influenza vaccine. The CDR3 sequence: CSARDGGSGSFETQYF. The CDR3 DNA reads as TGCAGTGCTAGAGATGGCGGTAGCGGGAGTTTTGAGACCCAGTACTTC.